This T cell receptor beta chain was captured in a study of cytomegalovirus exposure and HLA in healthy donors. Notes on the study in general: Rare sequences made up most TCRs, while some public TCRs were found in many donors. Overall, some 160 TCR beta chains were annotated as cytomegalovirus-associated. Earlier analysis looked at TCR beta V segments, and most were productive about 87% or about 30% of the time.

About this clone: As yet, its antigen is unknown.

Primers: 60 Vbeta forward and 13 Jbeta reverse. TCRdb's copy holds only in-frame clones and misses some; the assay was immunoSEQ multiplex PCR. Among around 61,000 clones listed, 65% to 80% were seen once. The sample consisted of PBMCs. This sequence originates from a man in his forties or fifties in good health and CMV-seropositive.

CDR3 coding DNA: TGTGCCAGCAGCTTTGGGACTAGCGGGGGGTACAATGAGCAGTTCTTC. It translates to CASSFGTSGGYNEQFF. The chain uses TRBV7-9 and TRBJ2-1; 15 positions agree with TRBD2. V was pared by 3 bases and J by 4 bases, with 1 base of the junction left unmatched. This CDR3 comprises 16 residues. The germline gives CDR1 SEHNR, CDR2 FQNEAQ (reference sequence).